The 17 T cell receptor beta chains in this list originate from one sample, sequenced in a study of early T cells in non-severe SARS-CoV-2 infection. TCRdb ran MiXCR on the 5' RACE reads and lists one entry per CDR3 protein. The repertoire includes roughly 76,000 distinct CDR3 sequences, 9.5% to 15% of them detected once, and 3.5% to 5% sits in the top ten. Material: whole blood. Receptor source: an adult who was a healthcare worker with PCR-confirmed SARS-CoV-2 infection or an uninfected control (not recorded which).

The sample holds many counts of this clonotype. V usage is TRBV3-1 and J usage is TRBJ1-2, with 7 bases aligning to TRBD1. The CDR3 covers 17 residues. Germline V lookup: CDR1 LGHDT, CDR2 YNNKEL (reference sequence). V gave up 0 bases and J gave up 4 bases; unmatched junction bases: 11. CDR3 in amino acids: CASSQDEGAGTSYGYTF. DNA for the CDR3: TGTGCCAGCAGCCAAGATGAGGGGGCGGGCACCTCCTATGGCTACACCTTC. The variable domain in full, completed from reference TRBV3-1 and TRBJ1-2, reads DTAVSQTPKYLVTQMGNDKSIKCEQNLGHDTMYWYKQDSKKFLKIMFSYNNKELIINETVPNRFSPKSPDKAHLNLHINSLELGDSAVYFCASSQDEGAGTSYGYTFGSGTRLTVV.

This clonotype was counted a few times. The CDR3 sequence: CASSSQGQYNEQFF. DNA of the CDR3: TGTGCCAGCAGCTCCCAAGGACAGTACAATGAGCAGTTCTTC. This rearrangement joins TRBV7-3 to TRBJ2-1; a possible D gene is TRBD1 (6 bases). The CDR3 is 14 amino acids. The V and J ends lost 4 bases and 4 bases respectively, with 11 bases between them. Germline values: CDR1 SGHTA, CDR2 FQGTGA.

The chain links TRBV7-6 to TRBJ2-3, with TRBD2 matching over 12 bases. The CDR3 length is 16 residues. With V trimmed by 1 base and J by 7 bases, 6 bases remained unmatched. CDR1 and CDR2 (germline): SGHVS, FNYEAQ. The CDR3 region is CASSLGASGREYTQYF. DNA for the CDR3: TGTGCCAGCAGCTTAGGAGCTAGCGGGAGGGAGTATACGCAGTATTTT.

The V and J genes are TRBV29-1 and TRBJ1-1; TRBD1 is a possible D gene (6 bases). The CDR3 contains 13 residues. CDR1 and CDR2 (germline): SQVTM, ANQGSEA. V was trimmed by 3 bases and J by 3 bases, leaving 11 bases between them. The CDR3 loop reads CSVDRGMYTEAFF. In DNA form, the CDR3 reads TGCAGCGTTGACAGGGGCATGTACACTGAAGCTTTCTTT.

This clonotype showed up many times. The V call is TRBV2, the J call TRBJ1-5, with 7 bases fitting TRBD1. Germline lookup yields CDR1 SNHLY and CDR2 FYNNEI. The CDR3 has 13 residues. The V segment lost 6 bases and the J segment 3 bases; nucleotides outside the gene matches: 2. The CDR3 region is CASRDRPNQPQHF. The CDR3 DNA follows: TGTGCCAGCAGGGACAGGCCCAATCAGCCCCAGCATTTT.

This clonotype was observed many times. In nucleotides, the CDR3 is TGTGCCAGCAGTCCGCGGAGAGGGACTAGCGACATTGGGAGGGAGACCCAGTACTTC. Protein sequence: CASSPRRGTSDIGRETQYF. The V and J genes are TRBV28 and TRBJ2-5; 10 bases fit TRBD2. V was pared by 5 bases and J by 5 bases, with 20 bases of the junction left unmatched. The CDR3 sequence is 19 residues long. Germline assignment: CDR1 MDHEN and CDR2 SYDVKM.

Regarding this clonotype: This could be a read error, since a much larger clone is one nucleotide away. The CDR3 spells CSATGTSGYEHYF. The DNA of the CDR3 is TGCAGTGCCACTGGGACTAGCGGATACGAGCACTACTTC. J is TRBJ2-7 and V is TRBV20-1; 11 bases fit TRBD2. The CDR3 extends over 13 amino acids. Germline-derived CDR1 and CDR2 are DFQATT and SNEGSKA (reference sequence).

This clonotype was seen ten or more times. V usage is TRBV20-1 and J usage is TRBJ1-5; a possible D gene is TRBD1 (5 bases). Trimming cost V 0 bases and J 6 bases, with 12 bases left between them. The CDR3 runs to 14 residues. The V gene's germline CDR1 is DFQATT and CDR2 SNEGSKA (reference sequence). The CDR3 region has the DNA TGCAGTGCTAGAGATCGACAGAAACTTCAGCCCCAGCATTTT. It is translated as CSARDRQKLQPQHF.

This clonotype was detected many times. J is TRBJ1-1 and V is TRBV19; possible D gene TRBD1, 6 bases. The CDR3 is 13 amino acids. V dropped 6 bases and J dropped 5 bases, with 13 bases sitting between them. The germline gives CDR1 LNHDA, CDR2 SQIVND (reference sequence). Written as DNA, the CDR3 is TGTGCCAGTAGGGACAGTCTTGAAACTGAAGCTTTCTTT. Translating gives CASRDSLETEAFF.

This clonotype ranks as medium-sized. V usage is TRBV7-2 and J usage is TRBJ2-7, with no clear D. Germline V gene data show CDR1 as SGHTA and CDR2 as FQGNSA. This CDR3 contains 10 residues. The CDR3 coding sequence is TGTGCCAGCAGCTTAAAGGCCGGGCATGTC. It specifies CASSLKAGHV.

This clonotype was recorded a few times. One junction end disagrees with the germline gene, perhaps due to a read error. The rearrangement links TRBV5-1 to TRBJ2-1, with D possibly matching TRBD2 (5 bases). The CDR3 totals 13 residues. Germline CDR1 and CDR2: SGHRS and YFSETQ. CDR3 loop: CASRLGLWGEQLF. CDR3 coding DNA: TGCGCCAGCAGACTAGGGCTCTGGGGTGAGCAGCTCTTC.

Many counts were recorded for this clonotype. The chain employs TRBV10-1 and TRBJ2-3, with 10 positions matching TRBD1. This CDR3 has 15 amino acids. Trimming took 5 bases from V and 4 from J; bases not matched to a gene: 6. The germline CDR1 and CDR2 sequences are WNHNN and SYGVQD (reference sequence). CDR3 coding DNA: TGCGCCAGCAGTACCGGGACAGGGGTTTCAGATACGCAGTATTTT. Its translation is CASSTGTGVSDTQYF.

In its sample, this clonotype was seen a few times. The rearrangement joins TRBV12-3 or TRBV12-4 to TRBJ2-2; possibly TRBD2 for D (5 bases). CDR3 length: 13 residues. V was shortened by 3 bases and J by 5 bases, with 7 bases between the two germline ends. The DNA of the CDR3 is TGTGCCAGCAGTTTTTCGGGGACCGGGGAGCTGTTTTTT. Its protein product is CASSFSGTGELFF.

This clonotype was found many times. This chain uses TRBV30 with TRBJ1-1; TRBD1 matches 8 bases. This CDR3 is 15 amino acids long. The germline V gene has CDR1 GTSNPN and CDR2 SVGIG (reference sequence). Germline trimming cut 1 base from V and 5 bases from J; bases unmatched to any gene: 9. CDR3 sequence (DNA): TGTGCCTGGAGTGGCCCAGGGGGCTTTCGGACTGAAGCTTTCTTT. Translated: CAWSGPGGFRTEAFF. The entire variable domain, with the rest obtained from reference TRBV30 and TRBJ1-1, is as follows: SQTIHQWPATLVQPVGSPLSLECTVEGTSNPNLYWYRQAAGRGLQLLFYSVGIGQISSEVPQNLSASRPQDRQFILSSKKLLLSDSGFYLCAWSGPGGFRTEAFFGQGTRLTVV.

This chain links TRBV20-1 with TRBJ1-2; 8 bases align to TRBD1. CDR3 size: 12 residues. V lost 6 bases and J lost 4; bases outside the gene matches: 4. Germline V gives CDR1 DFQATT, CDR2 SNEGSKA (reference sequence). The DNA of the CDR3 is TGCAGTGCAAATACAGGGGGCTATGGCTACACCTTC. Translated, it gives CSANTGGYGYTF.

This clonotype was seen at least ten times. The chain employs TRBV4-1 and TRBJ2-5; TRBD2 is a possible D gene (6 bases). V lost 0 bases and J 4 bases, leaving 18 bases between the germline ends. This CDR3 contains 17 residues. Looked up from germline, CDR1 is MGHRA and CDR2 is YSYEKL. The CDR3 DNA reads as TGCGCCAGCAGCCAAGAGGAAAGGAGGGCGGTGGGAGAGACCCAGTACTTC. Its translation: CASSQEERRAVGETQYF.

The rearrangement uses TRBV12-3 or TRBV12-4 and TRBJ2-5; possible D gene TRBD2, 5 bases. Trimming took off 9 bases at V and 9 bases at J, with 23 bases between the two ends. CDR3 length: 14 amino acids. The CDR3 DNA reads as TGTGCCAGTTCCGTAGACCCCGAGAGGGTGGCCCAGTACTTC. This sequence encodes CASSVDPERVAQYF.